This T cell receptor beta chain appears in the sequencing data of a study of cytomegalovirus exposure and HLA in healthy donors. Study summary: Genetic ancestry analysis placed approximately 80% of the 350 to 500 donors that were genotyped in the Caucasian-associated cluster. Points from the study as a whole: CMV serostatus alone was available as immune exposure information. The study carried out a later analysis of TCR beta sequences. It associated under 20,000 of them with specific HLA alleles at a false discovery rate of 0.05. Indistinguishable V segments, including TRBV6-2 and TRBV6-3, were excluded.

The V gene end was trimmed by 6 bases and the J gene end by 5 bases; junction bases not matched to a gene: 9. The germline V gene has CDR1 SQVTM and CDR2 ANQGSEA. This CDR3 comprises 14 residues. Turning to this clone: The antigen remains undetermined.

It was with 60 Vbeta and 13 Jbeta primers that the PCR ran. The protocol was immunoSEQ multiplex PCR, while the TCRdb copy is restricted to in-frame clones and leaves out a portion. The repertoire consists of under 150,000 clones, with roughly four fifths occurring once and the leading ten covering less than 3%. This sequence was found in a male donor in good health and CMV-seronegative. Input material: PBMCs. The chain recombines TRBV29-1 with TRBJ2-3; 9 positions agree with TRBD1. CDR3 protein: CSVPGTGLGDTQYF. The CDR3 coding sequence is TGCAGCGTCCCCGGGACAGGGTTGGGAGATACGCAGTATTTT.